This T cell receptor (beta chain) came from a study of OX40 agonist ivuxolimab in advanced cancers. CDR3 length: 14 amino acids. Germline CDR1 reads LNHDA; CDR2 reads SQIVND (reference sequence). V was pared by 4 bases and J by 2 bases, with 4 bases of the junction left unmatched. TCRdb keeps only in-frame clones here, not all; method: immunoSEQ multiplex PCR. The sample shows some 70,000 clones, roughly 87% of them seen only once. A history of autoimmune disease or systemic immunosuppression excluded patients. The receptor comes from an adult with an advanced solid tumor such as melanoma, head and neck, liver or kidney cancer. The chain recombines TRBV19 with TRBJ1-1; the match to TRBD1 covers 7 bases. This material consisted of CD4+ or CD8+ T cells sorted from blood, taken in a trial of the OX40 agonist ivuxolimab. The DNA for the CDR3 is TGTGCCAGTAGTAAAGGGACAGCAAACACTGAAGCTTTCTTT. Translation gives CASSKGTANTEAFF.